What follows is one T cell receptor beta chain and its context. These data belong to a study of blood T cell repertoires in COVID-19. Some clones are missing from TCRdb's copy, which holds only in-frame ones; the method was immunoSEQ multiplex PCR. The profile shows nearly 90,000 clones, about 90% of them singletons. Germline V gives CDR1 DFQATT, CDR2 SNEGSKA (reference sequence). V lost 3 bases and J lost 7; bases outside the gene matches: 6. This CDR3 has 12 amino acids. This sequence originates from an elderly man with acute or convalescent COVID-19. Sequences were obtained from peripheral blood. This chain links TRBV20-1 with TRBJ2-7, with 7 bases matching TRBD2. The CDR3 coding sequence is TGCAGTGCTAGTAGCGGGCCGAAAGAGCAGTACTTC. Protein: CSASSGPKEQYF.